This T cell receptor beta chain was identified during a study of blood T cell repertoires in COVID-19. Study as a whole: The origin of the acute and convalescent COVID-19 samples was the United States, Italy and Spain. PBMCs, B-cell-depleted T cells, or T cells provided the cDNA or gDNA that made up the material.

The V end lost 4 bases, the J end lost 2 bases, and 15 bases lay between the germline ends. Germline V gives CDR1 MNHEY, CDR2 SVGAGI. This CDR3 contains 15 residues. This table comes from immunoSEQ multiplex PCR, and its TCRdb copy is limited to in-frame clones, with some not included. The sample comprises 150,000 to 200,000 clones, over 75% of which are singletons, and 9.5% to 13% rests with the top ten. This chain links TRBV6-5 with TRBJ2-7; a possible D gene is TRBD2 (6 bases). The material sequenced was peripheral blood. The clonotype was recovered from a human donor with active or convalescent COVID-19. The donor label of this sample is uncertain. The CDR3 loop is CASSSPGDGTYEQYF. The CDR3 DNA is TGTGCCAGCAGTTCCCCGGGAGATGGGACCTACGAGCAGTACTTC.